This T cell receptor beta chain was recovered during a study of Graves' ophthalmopathy and Graves' hyperthyroidism. The CDR3 runs to 11 residues. Germline V CDR1 and CDR2: SQVTM, ANQGSEA. Trimming pared 1 base from V and 6 bases from J, leaving 6 bases between. RNA transcripts provided the template for amplifying TCR beta CDR3 regions. The authors performed first-round RT-PCR with HTBI primers and then a second-round multiplex PCR. TCRdb called the multiplex PCR reads again in MiXCR, with one record for every CDR3 protein. The table has some 370,000 distinct CDR3 sequences, approximately 18% seen once.

This clonotype was sampled from an adult woman with stable Graves' hyperthyroidism. The chain joins TRBV29-1 to TRBJ2-5, with D hard to call. Specimen: peripheral blood. CDR3 amino acids: CSVEVWKTQYF. The CDR3 DNA reads as TGCAGCGTTGAAGTTTGGAAGACCCAGTACTTC.